This entry lists 5 T cell receptor beta chains sequenced from one sample in a study of T cell repertoires and leukemia-associated antigens. MiXCR was run by TCRdb on the 5' RACE reads, yielding one entry per CDR3 protein. The sample lists almost 10,000 distinct CDR3 sequences, roughly 43% occurring once. These TCRs are of unknown antigen specificity. Sequencing was performed on CD3+ T cells sorted from blood and cultured. These receptor sequences come from a female donor in good health.

This clonotype was picked up one time. The chain couples TRBV24-1 to TRBJ1-2; D is undetermined. Per germline, CDR1 KGHDR and CDR2 SFDVKD. Trimming left V 6 bases short and J 2 bases short, with 12 bases between. This CDR3 has 14 amino acids. DNA of the CDR3: TGTGCCACCAGTAACAAAAAAATCAACTATGGCTACACCTTC. Translating gives CATSNKKINYGYTF.

This rearrangement joins TRBV5-3 to TRBJ2-3; no clear D gene. TRBV5-3 is given ORF status, its function remaining uncertain. With 2 bases removed from V and 2 bases from J, the gap between germline ends came to 9 bases. The CDR3 extends over 14 amino acids. The CDR3 coding sequence is TGTGCCAGAAGCTTTGGCGTGAACACAGATACGCAGTATTTT. Translated: CARSFGVNTDTQYF.

In this sample, this clonotype turned up many times. This rearrangement joins TRBV27 to TRBJ2-7, with a possible D match to TRBD2 (7 bases). Looked up from germline, CDR1 is MNHEY and CDR2 is SMNVEV (reference sequence). V was clipped by 6 bases and J by 0 bases, with 15 bases between them. The CDR3 contains 15 residues. CDR3 sequence reads: CASRPGGLSSYEQYF. The CDR3, as DNA: TGTGCCAGCAGGCCGGGGGGCCTCAGCTCCTACGAGCAGTACTTC.

The genes are TRBV28 and TRBJ2-7; 10 positions agree with TRBD2. Looked up from germline, CDR1 is MDHEN and CDR2 is SYDVKM. The CDR3 extends over 16 amino acids. J was trimmed by 3 bases and V by 4 bases; bases with no gene match: 9. The CDR3 DNA follows: TGTGCCAGCAGTTCCCACGGAAGCGGGAGGGTCTACGAGCAGTACTTC. As protein: CASSSHGSGRVYEQYF.

This rearrangement joins TRBV5-1 to TRBJ2-7; D gene uncertain. The CDR3 extends over 16 amino acids. Per germline, CDR1 SGHRS and CDR2 YFSETQ. Between the trimmed V and J ends, which lost 1 base and 0 bases, there was a span of 14 bases. The CDR3 nucleotides are TGCGCCAGCAGCTTGCCGCCAGGATTTAGCTCCTACGAGCAGTACTTC. Amino acids: CASSLPPGFSSYEQYF.